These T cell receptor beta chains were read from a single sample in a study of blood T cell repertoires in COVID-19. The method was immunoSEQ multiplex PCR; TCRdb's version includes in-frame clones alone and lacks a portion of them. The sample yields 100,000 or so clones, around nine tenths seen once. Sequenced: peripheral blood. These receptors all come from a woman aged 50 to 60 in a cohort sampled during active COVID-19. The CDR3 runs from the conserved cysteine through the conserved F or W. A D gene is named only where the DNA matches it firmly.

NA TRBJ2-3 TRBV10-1 CASSEGSPYGTQYF
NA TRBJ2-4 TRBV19 CASSIQSRGKNIQYF
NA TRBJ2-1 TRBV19 CASSITGLGHGRVDEQFF
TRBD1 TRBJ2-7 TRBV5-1 CASSLTGGSSYEQYF
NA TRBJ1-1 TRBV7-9 CASSLGQANTEAFF
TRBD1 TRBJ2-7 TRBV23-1 CASSQSNQGAIHEQYF
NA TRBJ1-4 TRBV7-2 CASSLVGGVEKLFF
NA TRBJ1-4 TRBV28 CASSTSTGAYEKLFF
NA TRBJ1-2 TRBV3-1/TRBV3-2 CASSQGTTQANYGYTF
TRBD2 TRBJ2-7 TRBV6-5 CASSYGTGLVVSEQYF
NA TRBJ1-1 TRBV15 CATSSRGDTEAFF
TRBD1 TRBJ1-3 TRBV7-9 CASSLTGAGNTIYF
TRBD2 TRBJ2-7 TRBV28 CASSLLTSGGKGEQYF
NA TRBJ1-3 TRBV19 CASSISARDSSSGNTIYF
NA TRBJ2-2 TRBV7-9 CASSPVIPGSNTGELFF
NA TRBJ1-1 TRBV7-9 CASSMSRDTEAFF
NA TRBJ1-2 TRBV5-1 CASSATGIRIGGYTF
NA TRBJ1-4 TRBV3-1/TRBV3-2 CASSPNSLNEKLFF
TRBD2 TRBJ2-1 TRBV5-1 CASSLGLLAGGYPGEQFF
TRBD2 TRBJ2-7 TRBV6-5 CASRRLAGSNEQYF
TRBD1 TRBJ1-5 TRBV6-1 CASSGFGQGANQPQHF
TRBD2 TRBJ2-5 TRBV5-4 CASSGGASGRALGETQYF
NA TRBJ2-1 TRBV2 CASSEVLGSSYNEQFF
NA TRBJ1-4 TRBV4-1 CASSQVGQANEKLFF
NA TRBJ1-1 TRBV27 CASSLGRVNTEAFF
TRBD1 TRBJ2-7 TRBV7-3 CASSYKGGQGSHRPYEQYF
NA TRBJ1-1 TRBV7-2 CASSLVGRGTEAFF
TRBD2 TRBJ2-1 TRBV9 CASSAPFSGGGNEQFF
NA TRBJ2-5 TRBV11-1 CASSSGLSGNQETQYF
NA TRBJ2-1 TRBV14 CASSQPRGRGPYNEQFF
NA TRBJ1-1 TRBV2 CASRGEGLNTEAFF
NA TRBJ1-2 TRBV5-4 CASGAVSLGAVYTF
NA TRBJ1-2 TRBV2 CASSPAGLGGYTF
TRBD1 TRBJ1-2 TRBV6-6 CASSYGTGRYGYTF
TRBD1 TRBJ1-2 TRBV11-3 CASSSTGQGYGYTF
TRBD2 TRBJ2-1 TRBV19 CASGTSGLGEQFF
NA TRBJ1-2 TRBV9 CASSPWAGPYGYTF
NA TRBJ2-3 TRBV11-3 CASSLDRYTDTQYF
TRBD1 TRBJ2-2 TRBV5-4 CASSGGQANTGELFF
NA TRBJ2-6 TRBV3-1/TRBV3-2 CASDFSGANVLTF
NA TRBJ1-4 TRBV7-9 CASSLAVGGRGEKLFF
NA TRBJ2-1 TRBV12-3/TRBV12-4 CASSFDGIYEQFF
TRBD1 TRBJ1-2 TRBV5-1 CASSSPNRGRGGYTF
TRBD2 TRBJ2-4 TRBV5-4 CASSFRQGGSKNIQYF
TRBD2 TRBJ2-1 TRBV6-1 CASSARAGGLFLRNEQFF
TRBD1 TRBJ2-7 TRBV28 CATRTGTVAYEQYF
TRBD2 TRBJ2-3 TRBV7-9 CASSYLAGVKADTQYF
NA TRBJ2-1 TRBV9 CASSPQGGADNEQFF
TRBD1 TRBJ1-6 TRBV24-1 CATGETGGWYSPLHF
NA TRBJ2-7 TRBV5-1 CASSLVGEVGTKDEQYF
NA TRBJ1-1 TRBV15 CATSHLQGLNTEAFF
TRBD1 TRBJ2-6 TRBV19 CASSAQGALGANVLTF
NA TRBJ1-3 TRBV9 CASSAAGGAAGNTIYF
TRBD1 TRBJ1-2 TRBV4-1 CASSQERTPGQGPNYGYTF
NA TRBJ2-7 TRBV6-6 CASSTYSGLYEQYF
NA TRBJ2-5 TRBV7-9 CASSLAVGAIQETQYF
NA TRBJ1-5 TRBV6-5 CASSYSRDFDQPQHF